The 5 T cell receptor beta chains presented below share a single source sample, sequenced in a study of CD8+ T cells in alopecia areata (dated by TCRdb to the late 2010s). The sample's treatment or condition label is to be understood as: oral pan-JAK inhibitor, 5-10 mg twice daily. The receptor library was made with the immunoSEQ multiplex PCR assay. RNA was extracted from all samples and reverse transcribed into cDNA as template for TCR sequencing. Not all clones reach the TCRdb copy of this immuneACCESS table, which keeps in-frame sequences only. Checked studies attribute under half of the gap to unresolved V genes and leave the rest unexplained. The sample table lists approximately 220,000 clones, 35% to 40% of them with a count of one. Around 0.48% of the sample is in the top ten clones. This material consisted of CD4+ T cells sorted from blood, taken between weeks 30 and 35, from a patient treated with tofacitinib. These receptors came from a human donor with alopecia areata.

The CDR3 region has the DNA TGTGCCAGCAGCTACAAGGTCGGCAATCAGCCCCAGCATTTT. It codes for CASSYKVGNQPQHF. The chain joins TRBV7-8 to TRBJ1-5; D unclear. The CDR3 runs 14 residues. V was shortened by 4 bases and J by 2 bases, with 9 bases between the two germline ends. Germline assignment: CDR1 SGHVS and CDR2 FQNEAQ. Together with reference TRBV7-8 and TRBJ1-5, the CDR3 gives the full variable domain: GAGVSQSPRYKVAKRGQDVALRCDPISGHVSLFWYQQALGQGPEFLTYFQNEAQLDKSGLPSDRFFAERPEGSVSTLKIQRTQQEDSAVYLCASSYKVGNQPQHFGDGTRLSIL.

This CDR3 is CASSQSTSWANEQFF. The CDR3 bases are TGTGCCAGCAGTCAATCAACTAGTTGGGCCAATGAGCAGTTCTTC. The chain couples TRBV7-2 to TRBJ2-1, with D tentatively TRBD2 (5 bases). V lost 6 bases to trimming and J lost 6 bases, with 18 bases between them. The V gene's germline CDR1 is SGHTA and CDR2 FQGNSA. The CDR3 is 15 residues long.

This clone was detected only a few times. Here the CDR3 reads CASSPQLDTQYF. CDR3 nucleotide sequence: TGTGCCAGCAGCCCGCAGTTAGATACGCAGTATTTT. The rearrangement joins TRBV7-9 to TRBJ2-3; no clear D. V lost 5 bases and J lost 5, with 8 bases in between. There are 12 residues in the CDR3. From germline, CDR1 is SEHNR and CDR2 FQNEAQ (reference sequence).

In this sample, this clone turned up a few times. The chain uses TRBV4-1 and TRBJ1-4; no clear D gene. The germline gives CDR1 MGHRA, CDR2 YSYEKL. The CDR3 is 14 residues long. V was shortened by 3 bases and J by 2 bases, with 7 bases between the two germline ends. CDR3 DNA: TGCGCCAGCAGCCACACAACGACTAATGAAAAACTGTTTTTT. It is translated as CASSHTTTNEKLFF.

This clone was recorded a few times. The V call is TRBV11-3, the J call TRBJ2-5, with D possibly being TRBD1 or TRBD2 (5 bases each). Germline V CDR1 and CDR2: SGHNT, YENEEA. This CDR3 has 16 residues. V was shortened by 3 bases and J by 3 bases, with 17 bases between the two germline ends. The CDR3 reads CASSFTSGTGKETQYF. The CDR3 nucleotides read TGTGCCAGCAGCTTCACTTCCGGGACGGGTAAAGAGACCCAGTACTTC. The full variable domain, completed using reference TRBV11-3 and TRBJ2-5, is EAGVVQSPRYKIIEKKQPVAFWCNPISGHNTLYWYLQNLGQGPELLIRYENEEAVDDSQLPKDRFSAERLKGVDSTLKIQPAELGDSAVYLCASSFTSGTGKETQYFGPGTRLLVL.